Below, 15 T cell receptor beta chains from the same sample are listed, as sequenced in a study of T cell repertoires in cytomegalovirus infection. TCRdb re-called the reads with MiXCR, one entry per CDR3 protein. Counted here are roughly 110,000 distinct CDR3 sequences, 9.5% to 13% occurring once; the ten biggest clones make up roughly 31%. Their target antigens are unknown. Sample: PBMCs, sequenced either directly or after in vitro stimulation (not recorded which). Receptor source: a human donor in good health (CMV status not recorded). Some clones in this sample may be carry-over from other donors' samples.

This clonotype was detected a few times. CDR3 bases: TGTGCCAGCAGCTTGGGGCGAGGTCGCGGGGGCTTACCTAACACCGGGGAGCTGTTTTTT. This translates into CASSLGRGRGGLPNTGELFF. V and J are TRBV7-8 and TRBJ2-2; D may be TRBD2 (7 bases). This CDR3 region has 20 residues. Between the trimmed V and J ends, which lost 3 bases and 2 bases, there was a span of 25 bases. Germline-derived CDR1 and CDR2 are SGHVS and FQNEAQ.

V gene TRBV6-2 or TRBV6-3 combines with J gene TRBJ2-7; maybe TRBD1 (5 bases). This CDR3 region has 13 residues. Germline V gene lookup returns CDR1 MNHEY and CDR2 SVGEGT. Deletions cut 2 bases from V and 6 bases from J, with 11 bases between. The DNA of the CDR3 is TGTGCCAGCAGTTACGGGGCAGCCTTCGAGCAGTACTTC. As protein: CASSYGAAFEQYF.

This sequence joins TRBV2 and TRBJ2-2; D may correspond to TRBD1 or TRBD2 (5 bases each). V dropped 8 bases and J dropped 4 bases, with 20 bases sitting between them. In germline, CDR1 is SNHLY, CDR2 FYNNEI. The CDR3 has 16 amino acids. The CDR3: CASLVGASLVTGELFF. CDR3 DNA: TGTGCCAGCCTCGTAGGGGCCTCACTAGTCACCGGGGAGCTGTTTTTT.

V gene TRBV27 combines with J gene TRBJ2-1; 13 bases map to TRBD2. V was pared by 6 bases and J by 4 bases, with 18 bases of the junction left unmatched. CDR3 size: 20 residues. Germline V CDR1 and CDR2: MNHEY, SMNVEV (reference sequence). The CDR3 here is CASSHLNPGLAGAQYNEQFF. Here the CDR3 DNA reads TGTGCCAGCAGCCATCTTAACCCCGGACTAGCGGGGGCCCAATACAATGAGCAGTTCTTC.

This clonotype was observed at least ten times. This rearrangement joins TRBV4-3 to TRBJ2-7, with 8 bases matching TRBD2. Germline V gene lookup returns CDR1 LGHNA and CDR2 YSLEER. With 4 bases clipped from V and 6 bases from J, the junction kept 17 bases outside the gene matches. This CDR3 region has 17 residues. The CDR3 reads CASSRAGPGTSLLEQYF. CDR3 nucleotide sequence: TGCGCCAGCAGCCGAGCTGGACCTGGGACTAGTCTGCTCGAGCAGTACTTC.

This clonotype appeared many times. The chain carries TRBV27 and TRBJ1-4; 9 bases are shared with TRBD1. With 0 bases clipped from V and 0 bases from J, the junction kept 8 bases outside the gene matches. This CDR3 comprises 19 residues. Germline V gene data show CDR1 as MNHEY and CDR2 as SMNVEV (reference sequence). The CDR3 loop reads CASSLSGLGQGATNEKLFF. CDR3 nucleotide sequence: TGTGCCAGCAGTTTATCTGGTTTGGGACAGGGTGCAACTAATGAAAAACTGTTTTTT.

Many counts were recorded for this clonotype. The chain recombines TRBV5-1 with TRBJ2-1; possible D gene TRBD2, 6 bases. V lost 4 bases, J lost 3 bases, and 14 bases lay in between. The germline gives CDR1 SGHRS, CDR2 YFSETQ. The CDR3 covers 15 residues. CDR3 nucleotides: TGCGCCAGCAGCGCCACGGGACTGAACTACAATGAGCAGTTCTTC. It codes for CASSATGLNYNEQFF.

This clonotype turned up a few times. This CDR3 is CASSDSAGGTGELFF. The CDR3 region has the DNA TGTGCCAGCAGTGACTCAGCGGGAGGCACCGGGGAGCTGTTTTTT. The rearrangement links TRBV6-4 to TRBJ2-2; TRBD2 aligns across 9 bases. The CDR3 loop spans 15 amino acids. With V trimmed by 0 bases and J by 4 bases, 0 bases remained unmatched. CDR1 and CDR2 (germline): MRHNA, SNTAGT.

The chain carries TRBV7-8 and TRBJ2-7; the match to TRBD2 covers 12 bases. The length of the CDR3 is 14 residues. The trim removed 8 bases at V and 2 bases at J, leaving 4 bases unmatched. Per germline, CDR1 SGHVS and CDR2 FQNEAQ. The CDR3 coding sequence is TGTGCCAGCTCCCGGACTAGCGGGGCCTACGAGCAGTACGTC. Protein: CASSRTSGAYEQYV.

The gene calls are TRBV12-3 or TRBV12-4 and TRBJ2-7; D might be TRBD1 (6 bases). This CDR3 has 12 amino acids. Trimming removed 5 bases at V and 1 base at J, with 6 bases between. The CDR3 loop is CASSTGSYEQYV. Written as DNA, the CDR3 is TGTGCCAGCAGTACAGGGTCCTACGAGCAGTACGTC.

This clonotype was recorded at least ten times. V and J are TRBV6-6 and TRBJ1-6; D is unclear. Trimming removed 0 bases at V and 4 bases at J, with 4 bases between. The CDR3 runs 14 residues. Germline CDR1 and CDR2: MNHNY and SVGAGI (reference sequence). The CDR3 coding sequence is TGTGCCAGCAGTTACTCAAGTTATAATTCACCCCTCCACTTT. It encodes CASSYSSYNSPLHF.

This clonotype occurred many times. This CDR3 is CASTSPGQGAYEQYF. CDR3 nucleotides: TGTGCCAGCACCTCACCGGGACAGGGGGCCTACGAGCAGTACTTC. The V gene is TRBV7-8, the J gene TRBJ2-7, with 11 nucleotides matching TRBD1. Germline V gene lookup returns CDR1 SGHVS and CDR2 FQNEAQ. V gave up 7 bases and J gave up 2 bases; unmatched junction bases: 7. The CDR3 sequence is 15 residues long.

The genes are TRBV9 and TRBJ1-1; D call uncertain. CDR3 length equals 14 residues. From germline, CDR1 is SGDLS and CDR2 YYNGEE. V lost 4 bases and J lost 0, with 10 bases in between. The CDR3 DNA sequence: TGTGCCAGCAGCATTGGGATTCTGAACACTGAAGCTTTCTTT. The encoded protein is CASSIGILNTEAFF.

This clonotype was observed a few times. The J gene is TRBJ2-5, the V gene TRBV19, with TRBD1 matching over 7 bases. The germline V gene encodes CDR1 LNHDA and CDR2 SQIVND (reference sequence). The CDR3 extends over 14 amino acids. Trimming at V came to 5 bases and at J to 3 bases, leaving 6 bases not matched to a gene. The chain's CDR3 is CASSANDREETQYF. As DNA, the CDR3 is TGTGCCAGTAGTGCGAACGACAGGGAAGAGACCCAGTACTTC.

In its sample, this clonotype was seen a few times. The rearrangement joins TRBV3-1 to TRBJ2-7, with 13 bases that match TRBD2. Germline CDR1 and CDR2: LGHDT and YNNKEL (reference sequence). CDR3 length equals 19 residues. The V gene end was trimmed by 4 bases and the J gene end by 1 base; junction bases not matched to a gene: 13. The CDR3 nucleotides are TGTGCCAGCAGCCCTCTCCGCGGACTAGCGGGAGAAAGGTCCTACGAGCAGTACTTC. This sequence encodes CASSPLRGLAGERSYEQYF.